This record covers a single TCR beta chain. What it binds is not known. These data come from a study of CD8 T cells in ankylosing spondylitis. General study points: Some motif variants were previously reported in reactive arthritis synovial fluid and blood. A motif of roughly 8 highly homologous TCR beta variants was seen as apparently characteristic of ankylosing spondylitis blood.

Using quantitative 5'-RACE with molecular barcodes, the authors made TCR beta libraries. TCRdb re-derived calls from the 5' RACE reads in MiXCR, one entry per CDR3 protein. The sample contains 300,000 to 400,000 distinct CDR3 sequences, approximately 20% of which appear only once. The germline gives CDR1 LNHNV, CDR2 YYDKDF (reference sequence). Trimming cost V 0 bases and J 10 bases, with 10 bases left between them. The CDR3 is 13 residues long. The chain has TRBV15 and TRBJ2-1; D is uncertain. Sequencing was done on a sample of blood, either unsorted or a sorted T cell fraction (not recorded which). This sequence originates from a male donor with ankylosing spondylitis. The CDR3 is CATSRDLPNEQFF. The CDR3 DNA reads TGTGCCACCAGCAGAGATCTCCCAAACGAGCAGTTCTTC.